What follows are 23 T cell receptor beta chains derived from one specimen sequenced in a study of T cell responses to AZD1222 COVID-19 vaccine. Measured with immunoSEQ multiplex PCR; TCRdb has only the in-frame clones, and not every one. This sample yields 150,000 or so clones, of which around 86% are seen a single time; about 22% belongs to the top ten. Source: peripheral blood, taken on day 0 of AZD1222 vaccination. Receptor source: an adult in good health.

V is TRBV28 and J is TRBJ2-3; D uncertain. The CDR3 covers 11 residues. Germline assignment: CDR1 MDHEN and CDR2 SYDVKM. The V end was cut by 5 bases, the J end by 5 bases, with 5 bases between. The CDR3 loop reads CASSLIDTQYF. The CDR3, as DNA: TGTGCCAGCAGTCTCATAGATACGCAGTATTTT.

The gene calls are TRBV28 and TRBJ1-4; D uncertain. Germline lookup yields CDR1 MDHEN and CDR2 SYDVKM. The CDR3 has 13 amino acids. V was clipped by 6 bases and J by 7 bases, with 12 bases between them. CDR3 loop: CASSWVGSEKLFF. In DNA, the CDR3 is TGTGCCAGCAGCTGGGTAGGGTCTGAAAAACTGTTTTTT. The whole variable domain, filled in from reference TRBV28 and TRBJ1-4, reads DVKVTQSSRYLVKRTGEKVFLECVQDMDHENMFWYRQDPGLGLRLIYFSYDVKMKEKGDIPEGYSVSREKKERFSLILESASTNQTSMYLCASSWVGSEKLFFGSGTQLSVL.

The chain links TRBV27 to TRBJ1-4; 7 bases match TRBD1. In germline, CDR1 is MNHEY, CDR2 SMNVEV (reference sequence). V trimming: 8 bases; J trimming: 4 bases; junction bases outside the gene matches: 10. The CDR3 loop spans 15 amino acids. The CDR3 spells CASSYRQGFNEKLFF. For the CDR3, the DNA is TGTGCCAGCTCCTACCGACAGGGATTTAATGAAAAACTGTTTTTT.

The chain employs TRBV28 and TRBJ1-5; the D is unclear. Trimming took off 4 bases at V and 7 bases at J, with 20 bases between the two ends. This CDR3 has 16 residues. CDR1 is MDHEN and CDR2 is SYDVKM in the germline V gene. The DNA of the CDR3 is TGTGCCAGCAGTTACCATTTAACAGAGGGTAACCAGCCCCAGCATTTT. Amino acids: CASSYHLTEGNQPQHF.

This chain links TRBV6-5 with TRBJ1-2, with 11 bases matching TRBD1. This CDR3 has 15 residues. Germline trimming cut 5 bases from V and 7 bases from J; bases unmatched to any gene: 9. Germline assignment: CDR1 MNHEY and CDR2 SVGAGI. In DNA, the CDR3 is TGTGCCAGCAGTCGAGGGGGGACAGGGGGTGCTGGCTACACCTTC. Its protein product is CASSRGGTGGAGYTF.

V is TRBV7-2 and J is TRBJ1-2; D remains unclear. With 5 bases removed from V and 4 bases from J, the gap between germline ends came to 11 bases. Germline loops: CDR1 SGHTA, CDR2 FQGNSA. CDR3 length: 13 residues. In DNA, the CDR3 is TGTGCCAGCAGCGCATCAGGCGGCTATGGCTACACCTTC. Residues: CASSASGGYGYTF.

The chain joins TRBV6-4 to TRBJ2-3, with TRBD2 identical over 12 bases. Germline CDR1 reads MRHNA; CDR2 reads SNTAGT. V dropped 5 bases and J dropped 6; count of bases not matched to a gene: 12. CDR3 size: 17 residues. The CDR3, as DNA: TGTGCCAGCAGTAGATCCGGACTAGCGGGGACTCCGGATACGCAGTATTTT. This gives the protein CASSRSGLAGTPDTQYF.

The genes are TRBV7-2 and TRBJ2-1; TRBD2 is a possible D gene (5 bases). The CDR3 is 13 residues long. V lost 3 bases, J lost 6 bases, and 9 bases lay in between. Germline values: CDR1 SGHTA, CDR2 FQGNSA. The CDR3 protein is CASSFGRGNEQFF. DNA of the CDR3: TGTGCCAGCAGCTTCGGACGGGGCAATGAGCAGTTCTTC.

The CDR3 coding sequence is TGTGCCAGCAGAACCGGACTAGCGGGGGGCCAGTACTTC. This encodes CASRTGLAGGQYF. V is TRBV6-6 and J is TRBJ2-5; 14 bases align to TRBD2. This CDR3 is 13 amino acids long. V lost 6 bases and J lost 10; bases outside the gene matches: 4. Germline V gene sequence: CDR1 MNHNY, CDR2 SVGAGI (reference sequence).

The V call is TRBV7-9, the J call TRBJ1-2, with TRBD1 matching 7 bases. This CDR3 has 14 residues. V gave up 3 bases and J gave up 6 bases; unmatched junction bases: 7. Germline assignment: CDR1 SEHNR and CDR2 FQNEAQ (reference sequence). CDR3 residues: CASSFPQGRDGYTF. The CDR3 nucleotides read TGTGCCAGCAGCTTCCCACAGGGGAGGGATGGCTACACCTTC.

CDR3 amino acids: CASSSVYGTETQYF. The DNA of the CDR3 is TGTGCCAGCAGCTCCGTTTACGGGACTGAGACCCAGTACTTC. The chain couples TRBV7-8 to TRBJ2-5; a possible D gene is TRBD2 (6 bases). The CDR3 has 14 residues. Trimming took 4 bases from V and 5 from J, leaving 14 bases between them. Germline CDR1 is SGHVS and CDR2 is FQNEAQ. Filled out from reference TRBV7-8 and TRBJ2-5, the complete variable domain reads GAGVSQSPRYKVAKRGQDVALRCDPISGHVSLFWYQQALGQGPEFLTYFQNEAQLDKSGLPSDRFFAERPEGSVSTLKIQRTQQEDSAVYLCASSSVYGTETQYFGPGTRLLVL.

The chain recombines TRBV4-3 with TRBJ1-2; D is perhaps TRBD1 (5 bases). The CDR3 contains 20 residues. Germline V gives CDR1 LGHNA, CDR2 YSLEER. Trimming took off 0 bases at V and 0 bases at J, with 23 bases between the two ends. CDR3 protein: CASSQDIMRERGQTNYGYTF. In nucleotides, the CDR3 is TGCGCCAGCAGCCAAGATATTATGAGGGAGAGGGGTCAGACTAACTATGGCTACACCTTC.

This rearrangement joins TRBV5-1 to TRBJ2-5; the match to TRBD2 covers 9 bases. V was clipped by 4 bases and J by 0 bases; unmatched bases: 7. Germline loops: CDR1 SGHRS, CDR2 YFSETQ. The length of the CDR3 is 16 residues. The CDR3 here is CASSPGLAWYQETQYF. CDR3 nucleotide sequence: TGCGCCAGCAGCCCTGGACTAGCGTGGTACCAAGAGACCCAGTACTTC.

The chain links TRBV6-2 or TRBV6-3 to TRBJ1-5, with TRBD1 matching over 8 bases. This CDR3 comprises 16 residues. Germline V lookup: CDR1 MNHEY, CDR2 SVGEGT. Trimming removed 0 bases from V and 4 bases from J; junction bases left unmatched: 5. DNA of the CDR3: TGTGCCAGCAGTTACTCTTCAGGGGGCTGGAATCAGCCCCAGCATTTT. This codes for CASSYSSGGWNQPQHF.

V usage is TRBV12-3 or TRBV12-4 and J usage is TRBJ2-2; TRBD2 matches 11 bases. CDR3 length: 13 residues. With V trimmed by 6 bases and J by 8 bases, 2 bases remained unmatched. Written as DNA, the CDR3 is TGTGCCAGCAGCAGACTAGCGGGGGGGGAGCTGTTTTTT. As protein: CASSRLAGGELFF.

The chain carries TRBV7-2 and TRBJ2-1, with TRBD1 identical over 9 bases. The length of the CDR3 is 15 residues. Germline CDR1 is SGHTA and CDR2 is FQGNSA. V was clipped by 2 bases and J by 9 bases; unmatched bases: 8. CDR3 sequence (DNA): TGTGCCAGCAGCTTAACACAGGGGGCTCCTAGTGAGCAGTTCTTC. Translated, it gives CASSLTQGAPSEQFF.

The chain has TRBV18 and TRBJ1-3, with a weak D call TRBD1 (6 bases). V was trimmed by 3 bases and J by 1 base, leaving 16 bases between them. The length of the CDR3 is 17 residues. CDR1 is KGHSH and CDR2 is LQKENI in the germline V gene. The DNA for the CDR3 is TGTGCCAGCTCACCGTTGGTGCCGACAGGATCTGGAAACACCATATATTTT. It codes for CASSPLVPTGSGNTIYF.

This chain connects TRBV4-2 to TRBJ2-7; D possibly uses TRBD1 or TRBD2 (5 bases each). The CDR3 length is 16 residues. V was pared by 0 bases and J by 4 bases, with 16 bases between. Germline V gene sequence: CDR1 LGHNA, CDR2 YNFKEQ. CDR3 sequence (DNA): TGTGCCAGCAGCCAAGATCTGGAGGCAGGGAATTACGAGCAGTACTTC. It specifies CASSQDLEAGNYEQYF.

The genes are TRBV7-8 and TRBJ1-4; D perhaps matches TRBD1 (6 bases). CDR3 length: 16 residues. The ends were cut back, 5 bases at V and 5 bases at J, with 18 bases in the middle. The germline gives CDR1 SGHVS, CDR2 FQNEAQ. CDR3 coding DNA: TGTGCCAGCAGCCAAACTTCTAAGGGGGGAAATGAAAAACTGTTTTTT. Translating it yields CASSQTSKGGNEKLFF.

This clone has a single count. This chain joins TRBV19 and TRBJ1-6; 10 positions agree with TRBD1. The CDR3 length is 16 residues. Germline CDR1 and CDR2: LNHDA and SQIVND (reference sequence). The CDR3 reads CASRTGGGSYNSPLHF. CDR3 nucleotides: TGTGCTTCAAGGACAGGGGGAGGCTCCTATAATTCACCCCTCCACTTT.

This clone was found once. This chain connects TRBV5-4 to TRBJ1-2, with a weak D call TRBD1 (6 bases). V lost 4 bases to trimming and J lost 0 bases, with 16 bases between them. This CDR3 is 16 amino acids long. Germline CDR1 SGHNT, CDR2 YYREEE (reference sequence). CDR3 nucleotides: TGTGCCAGCAGCCTGGCGGCACAGGGCCCTAACTATGGCTACACCTTC. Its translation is CASSLAAQGPNYGYTF.

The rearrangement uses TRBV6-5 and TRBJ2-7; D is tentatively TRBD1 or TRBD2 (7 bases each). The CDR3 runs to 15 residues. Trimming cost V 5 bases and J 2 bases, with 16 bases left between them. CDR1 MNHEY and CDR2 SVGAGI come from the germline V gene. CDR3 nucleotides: TGTGCCAGCAGTAGCGGGACAGCCAGGGCCTACGAGCAGTACTTC. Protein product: CASSSGTARAYEQYF.

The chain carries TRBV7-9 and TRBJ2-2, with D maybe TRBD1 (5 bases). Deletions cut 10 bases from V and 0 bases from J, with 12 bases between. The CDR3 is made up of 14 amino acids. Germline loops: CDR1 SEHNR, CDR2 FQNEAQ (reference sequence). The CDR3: CAITQGSNTGELFF. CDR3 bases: TGTGCCATCACGCAGGGCTCGAACACCGGGGAGCTGTTTTTT. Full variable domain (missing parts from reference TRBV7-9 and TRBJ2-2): DTGVSQNPRHKITKRGQNVTFRCDPISEHNRLYWYRQTLGQGPEFLTYFQNEAQLEKSRLLSDRFSAERPKGSFSTLEIQRTEQGDSAMYLCAITQGSNTGELFFGEGSRLTVL.